This T cell receptor beta chain was profiled in a study of chemoradiotherapy in HPV16-positive cancers. Sequenced by immunoSEQ multiplex PCR; TCRdb stores in-frame clones only, minus some. The sample includes more than 15,000 clones, 90% of them seen just once. V was cut by 5 bases and J by 6 bases, with 12 bases left in between. Germline CDR1 and CDR2: SGHRS and YFSETQ. The CDR3 has 12 amino acids. V usage is TRBV5-1 and J usage is TRBJ2-7; D assignment may be TRBD1 or TRBD2 (5 bases each). Here the sequenced sample was blood, taken from a patient who underwent chemoradiotherapy. The clonotype was recovered from a human donor with HPV-associated anogenital cancer. CDR3 in DNA: TGCGCCAGCAGTAGGGACGAAGGCGAGCAGTACTTC. Its translation: CASSRDEGEQYF.